This is a list of T cell receptor beta chains from one sample in a study of blood T cells in healthy people across ages. TCRdb re-derived calls from the 5' RACE reads in MiXCR, one entry per CDR3 protein. Here the sample spans about 1.8 million distinct CDR3 sequences, around half being singletons. Sequencing was done on a sample of blood. These receptors came from a woman aged 40 to 55 in good health. The CDR3 runs from the conserved cysteine through the conserved F or W. Each record gives: J gene, clone size, CDR3 length, V gene, D gene, CDR3 DNA, CDR3 protein. The D gene is left open where the match is weak. Not all rows give a size; the values are once, few, many and, for expanded clones, a class.

J gene: TRBJ2-1
clone size: .
CDR3 length: 13
V gene: TRBV6-5
D gene: .
CDR3 DNA: TGTGCCAGCAGTTACGAGGCGCGAGATGAGCAGTTCTTC
CDR3 protein: CASSYEARDEQFF

J gene: TRBJ2-2
clone size: once
CDR3 length: 13
V gene: TRBV12-3/TRBV12-4
D gene: .
CDR3 DNA: TGTGCCAGCAGCCTCGGCTCCGCCGGGGAGCTGTTTTTT
CDR3 protein: CASSLGSAGELFF

J gene: TRBJ1-2
clone size: once
CDR3 length: 15
V gene: TRBV10-2
D gene: .
CDR3 DNA: TGCGCCAGCTCCTCCTCCAAGGCGGCTACCTATGGCTACACCTTC
CDR3 protein: CASSSSKAATYGYTF

J gene: TRBJ2-1
clone size: few
CDR3 length: 21
V gene: TRBV11-2
D gene: TRBD2
CDR3 DNA: TGTGCCAGCAGCATAGAGAGGTTGGGACTAGCGGGGGGGTTAGCGAGCAATGAGCAGTTCTTC
CDR3 protein: CASSIERLGLAGGLASNEQFF

J gene: TRBJ2-5
clone size: few
CDR3 length: 16
V gene: TRBV6-1
D gene: .
CDR3 DNA: TGTGCCAGCAAAGGATCCGCGAACGCCGGTGGGGAGACCCAGTACTTC
CDR3 protein: CASKGSANAGGETQYF

J gene: TRBJ2-3
clone size: once
CDR3 length: 16
V gene: TRBV12-3/TRBV12-4
D gene: .
CDR3 DNA: TGTGCCAGCAGTTTTTTTATAGGGGTTAGCACAGATACGCAGTATTTT
CDR3 protein: CASSFFIGVSTDTQYF

J gene: TRBJ2-3
clone size: few
CDR3 length: 16
V gene: TRBV7-3
D gene: .
CDR3 DNA: TGTGCCAGCAGCCAACTTTCGGTAGGGACGGGAGATACGCAGTATTTT
CDR3 protein: CASSQLSVGTGDTQYF

J gene: TRBJ2-1
clone size: .
CDR3 length: 16
V gene: TRBV28
D gene: .
CDR3 DNA: TGTGCCAGCAGTCCCACAGGGGTTACCTTACGGGAGACCCAGTTCTTC
CDR3 protein: CASSPTGVTLRETQFF

J gene: TRBJ2-6
clone size: .
CDR3 length: 17
V gene: TRBV11-2
D gene: .
CDR3 DNA: TGTGCCAGCAGCTGGAAGGAGGGTGATTCTGGGGCCAACGTCCTGACTTTC
CDR3 protein: CASSWKEGDSGANVLTF

J gene: TRBJ1-1
clone size: .
CDR3 length: 16
V gene: TRBV7-2
D gene: TRBD1
CDR3 DNA: TGTGCCAGCAGGAGGGGACAGGGGGCATTTTCCACTGAAGCTTTCTTT
CDR3 protein: CASRRGQGAFSTEAFF

J gene: TRBJ2-1
clone size: few
CDR3 length: 14
V gene: TRBV2
D gene: .
CDR3 DNA: TGTGCCAGCAAAGGAGGGCCCTCCTACAATGAGCAGTTCTTC
CDR3 protein: CASKGGPSYNEQFF

J gene: TRBJ2-1
clone size: few
CDR3 length: 17
V gene: TRBV4-2
D gene: .
CDR3 DNA: TGTGCCAGCAGCCAGCCCGCCGGACAGATAATCTACAATGAGCAGTTCTTC
CDR3 protein: CASSQPAGQIIYNEQFF